This T cell receptor (beta chain) appears in the sequencing data of a study of control samples from healthy donors and cancer patients. The CDR3 extends over 15 amino acids. Germline V gives CDR1 SGHRS, CDR2 YFSETQ. The junction had 3 bases not matched to a gene; V was cut back by 3 bases and J by 4 bases. Measured with immunoSEQ multiplex PCR; TCRdb has only the in-frame clones, and not every one. The sample includes 70,000 to 90,000 clones, roughly 92% of them seen just once. Source material: blood. This clonotype was obtained from a woman aged 40 to 49 in good health. The rearrangement uses TRBV5-1 and TRBJ2-2; 10 nucleotides agree with TRBD2. Here the CDR3 reads CASSSRLAGTGELFF. CDR3 DNA sequence: TGCGCCAGCAGCTCCAGACTAGCGGGCACCGGGGAGCTGTTTTTT.